Shown below are 5 T cell receptor beta chains from a single sample sequenced in a study of Ad26.COV2.S vaccination and SARS-CoV-2 variants. Indicated treatment: 15 to 20 received Ad26.COV2.S at low or high dose, single or two shots; about 5 received placebo; per-sample allocation not given. Collection of samples fell on day 63 after the first vaccine or placebo injection. Libraries were prepared by immunoSEQ multiplex PCR; TCRdb keeps only in-frame clonotypes and omits some of them. The repertoire holds about 400,000 clones, with over 75% as singletons. This specimen was peripheral blood, taken in a trial of Ad26.COV2.S vaccine versus placebo. The receptor source for this set is a person aged 18-60 years who received the Ad26.COV2.S COVID-19 vaccine or a placebo.

The gene calls are TRBV4-3 and TRBJ2-5, with no clear D. V dropped 0 bases and J dropped 2 bases, with 10 bases sitting between them. The CDR3 is 15 amino acids. Germline-derived CDR1 and CDR2 are LGHNA and YSLEER. Here the CDR3 DNA reads TGCGCCAGCAGCCAAGACCGTACTCCGCAAGAGACCCAGTACTTC. Protein product: CASSQDRTPQETQYF.

V gene TRBV27 combines with J gene TRBJ1-3; 7 nucleotides match TRBD1. V dropped 4 bases and J dropped 0; count of bases not matched to a gene: 6. The CDR3 spans 16 residues. Germline CDR1 and CDR2: MNHEY and SMNVEV (reference sequence). The CDR3 DNA follows: TGTGCCAGCAGTTCCCAGACAGGGTTCTCTGGAAACACCATATATTTT. Translating gives CASSSQTGFSGNTIYF.

The gene calls are TRBV11-1 and TRBJ1-1, with a possible D match to TRBD1 (6 bases). Germline V gene sequence: CDR1 SGHAT, CDR2 FQDESV (reference sequence). This CDR3 is 14 amino acids long. V was shortened by 3 bases and J by 3 bases, with 11 bases between the two germline ends. The DNA of the CDR3 is TGTGCCAGCAGCTTCAGGACAGACTACACTGAAGCTTTCTTT. Its protein is CASSFRTDYTEAFF.

The chain employs TRBV5-6 and TRBJ2-1, with TRBD2 matching over 8 bases. Germline V CDR1 and CDR2: SGHDT, YYEEEE. With V trimmed by 2 bases and J by 6 bases, 13 bases remained unmatched. The CDR3 has 17 residues. This CDR3 reads CASSFKITGGPGNEQFF. The CDR3, as DNA: TGTGCCAGCAGCTTTAAGATAACGGGGGGGCCGGGCAATGAGCAGTTCTTC.

The V gene is TRBV5-1, the J gene TRBJ2-7; TRBD2 matches at 9 bases. V dropped 3 bases and J dropped 1; count of bases not matched to a gene: 5. CDR3 length: 15 amino acids. The germline V gene encodes CDR1 SGHRS and CDR2 YFSETQ. CDR3 nucleotides: TGCGCCAGCAGCTCCGCGGGGGGGCTGTCCTACGAGCAGTACTTC. Amino acids: CASSSAGGLSYEQYF.